Following are 5 T cell receptor beta chains from one sample sequenced in a study of blood T cell repertoires in COVID-19. Repertoires were generated with immunoSEQ multiplex PCR, while TCRdb's copy carries only in-frame clones and drops some. The sample holds 95,000 to 150,000 clones, roughly 84% seen once. The material sequenced was peripheral blood. Receptors were obtained from a man in his sixties with acute or convalescent COVID-19.

The chain carries TRBV9 and TRBJ2-3; 7 nucleotides agree with TRBD2. V shed 4 bases and J 0 bases; nucleotides not matched to a gene: 8. Germline CDR1 and CDR2: SGDLS and YYNGEE. This CDR3 contains 16 residues. CDR3 sequence reads: CASSFQTAGSTDTQYF. The CDR3 nucleotides are TGTGCCAGCAGCTTTCAGACAGCGGGGAGCACAGATACGCAGTATTTT.

This clone came up a few times. This chain uses TRBV12-5 with TRBJ2-3; 7 bases fit TRBD2. The V segment lost 9 bases and the J segment 2 bases; nucleotides outside the gene matches: 11. The CDR3 is made up of 15 amino acids. CDR1 is LGHNT and CDR2 is FRNRAP in the germline V gene. The CDR3: CARTRLAISTDTQYF. For the CDR3, the DNA is TGTGCTAGGACTAGACTAGCAATTTCCACAGATACGCAGTATTTT.

This chain connects TRBV19 to TRBJ2-3; possible D gene TRBD1, 6 bases. In germline, CDR1 is LNHDA, CDR2 SQIVND (reference sequence). The germline V and J ends were trimmed by 0 bases and 2 bases, with 12 bases remaining between them. The CDR3 sequence is 16 residues long. CDR3 region: CASSIDQTGYTDTQYF. The CDR3 region has the DNA TGTGCCAGTAGTATAGATCAAACAGGGTACACAGATACGCAGTATTTT.

This chain joins TRBV5-6 and TRBJ2-3, with 12 bases matching TRBD1. Germline V lookup: CDR1 SGHDT, CDR2 YYEEEE. CDR3 length: 16 amino acids. With 4 bases clipped from V and 6 bases from J, the junction kept 9 bases outside the gene matches. The CDR3 sequence: CASSLTGTGGVDTQYF. CDR3 sequence (DNA): TGTGCCAGCAGCCTAACCGGGACAGGGGGCGTGGATACGCAGTATTTT.

This clone has only one observation. The chain links TRBV19 to TRBJ2-1, with D perhaps TRBD2 (6 bases). Germline V CDR1 and CDR2: LNHDA, SQIVND (reference sequence). Trimming removed 7 bases from V and 7 bases from J, with 17 bases in between. This CDR3 region has 14 residues. The CDR3 reads CASTVGSSVNEQFF. CDR3 DNA: TGTGCCAGTACGGTCGGGAGCTCGGTGAATGAGCAGTTCTTC.